The clone carrying this TCR beta chain has a single count. This entry comes from a study of blood T cell repertoires in COVID-19. Whole-study context: The origin of the acute and convalescent COVID-19 samples was the United States, Italy and Spain. PBMCs, B-cell-depleted T cells, or T cells were the source of the cDNA or gDNA that made up the material.

Researchers sorted participants into cohorts using their self-reported clinical history. Sequencing used immunoSEQ multiplex PCR; TCRdb keeps in-frame clones, though not all of them. There are 490,000 or so clones in the sample; about 88% occur only once, and just over 8% lies in the top ten. Germline CDR1 PRHDT, CDR2 FYEKMQ (reference sequence). V lost 2 bases to trimming and J lost 7 bases, with 11 bases between them. This CDR3 contains 13 residues. This clonotype was obtained from a woman aged 60-70 years who had recovered from COVID-19. The sample was PBMCs or T cells enriched from blood (not recorded which). V and J are TRBV13 and TRBJ1-1; the D is unclear. Written as DNA, the CDR3 is TGTGCCAGCAGCTTATGGGCCTCATATGAAGCTTTCTTT. Translated: CASSLWASYEAFF. Full variable domain (outside the CDR3, taken from reference TRBV13 and TRBJ1-1): AAGVIQSPRHLIKEKRETATLKCYPIPRHDTVYWYQQGPGQDPQFLISFYEKMQSDKGSIPDRFSAQQFSDYHSELNMSSLELGDSALYFCASSLWASYEAFFGQGTRLTVV.